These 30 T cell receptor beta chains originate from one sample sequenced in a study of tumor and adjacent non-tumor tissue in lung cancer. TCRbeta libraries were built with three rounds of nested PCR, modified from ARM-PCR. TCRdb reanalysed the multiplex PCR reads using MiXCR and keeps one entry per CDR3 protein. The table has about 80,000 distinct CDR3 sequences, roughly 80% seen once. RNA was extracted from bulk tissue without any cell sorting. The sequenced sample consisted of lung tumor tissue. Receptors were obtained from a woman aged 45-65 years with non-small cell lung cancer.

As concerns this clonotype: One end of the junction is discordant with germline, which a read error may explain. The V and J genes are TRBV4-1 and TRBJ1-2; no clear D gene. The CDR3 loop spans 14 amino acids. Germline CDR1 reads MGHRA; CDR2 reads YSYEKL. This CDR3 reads CAGSQDQDPWGYTF. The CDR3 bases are TGCGCCGGCAGCCAAGATCAGGATCCCTGGGGCTACACCTTC.

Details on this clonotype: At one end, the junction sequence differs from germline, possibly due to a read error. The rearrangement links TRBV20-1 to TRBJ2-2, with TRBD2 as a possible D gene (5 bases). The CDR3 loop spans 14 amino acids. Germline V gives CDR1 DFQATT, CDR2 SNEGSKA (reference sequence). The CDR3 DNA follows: TGTAGTGCTAGCCCCAGTAGCCGGACCGTGGAACTGTTTTTT. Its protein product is CSASPSSRTVELFF.

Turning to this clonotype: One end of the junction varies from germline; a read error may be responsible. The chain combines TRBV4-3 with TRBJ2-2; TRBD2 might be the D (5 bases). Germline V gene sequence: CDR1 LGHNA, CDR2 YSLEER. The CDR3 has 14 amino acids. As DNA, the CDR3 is TGCGTCAGCAACCCTCGGAGAAACACCGGGGAGTTGTTTTTT. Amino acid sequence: CVSNPRRNTGELFF.

CDR3 in amino acids: CASSQDRMTSGRVKQYF. The CDR3 nucleotides read TGCGCCAGCAGCCAAGATAGGATGACTAGCGGGAGAGTTAAGCAGTACTTC. This chain links TRBV4-1 with TRBJ2-7; 12 bases map to TRBD2. J gave up 8 bases and V 0 bases, and 11 bases lay outside the gene matches. This CDR3 has 17 amino acids. CDR1 and CDR2 (germline): MGHRA, YSYEKL.

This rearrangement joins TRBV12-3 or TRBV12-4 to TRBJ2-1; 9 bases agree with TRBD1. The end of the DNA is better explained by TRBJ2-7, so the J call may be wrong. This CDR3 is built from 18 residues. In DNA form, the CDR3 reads TGTGCCAGCAGTCGGCCCCCCACAGGGGGCGGGACCTACAAGGAGCAGTACTTC. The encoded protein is CASSRPPTGGGTYKEQYF.

The chain's CDR3 is CASSAHTSETLFGPQHF. The CDR3 DNA sequence: TGTGCCAGCAGCGCACATACTTCCGAGACCCTCTTTGGGCCCCAGCATTTT. The chain carries TRBV7-9 and TRBJ1-5, with unresolved D. The CDR3 spans 17 residues. Trimming removed 5 bases at V and 9 bases at J, with 26 bases between. The germline gives CDR1 SEHNR, CDR2 FQNEAQ (reference sequence).

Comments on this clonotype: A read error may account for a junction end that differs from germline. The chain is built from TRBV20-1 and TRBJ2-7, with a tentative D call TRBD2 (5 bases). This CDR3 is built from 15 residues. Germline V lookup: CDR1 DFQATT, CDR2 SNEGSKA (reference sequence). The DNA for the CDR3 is TGCAGTCCTAGTTCAATCGAGCGGCCCCCCTACGAGCAGTACTTC. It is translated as CSPSSIERPPYEQYF.

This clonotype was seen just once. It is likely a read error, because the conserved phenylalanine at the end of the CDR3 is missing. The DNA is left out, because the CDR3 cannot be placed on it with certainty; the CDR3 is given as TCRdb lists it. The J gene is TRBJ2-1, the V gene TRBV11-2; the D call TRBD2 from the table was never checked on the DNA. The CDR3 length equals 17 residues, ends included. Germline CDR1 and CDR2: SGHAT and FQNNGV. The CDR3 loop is CASIPEGWGSSYNEQSL.

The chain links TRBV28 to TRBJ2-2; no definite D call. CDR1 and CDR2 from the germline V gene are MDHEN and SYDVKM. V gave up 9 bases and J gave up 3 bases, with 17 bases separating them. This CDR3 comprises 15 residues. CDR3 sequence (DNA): TGTGCCAGGAGTGTTGGGTACAAACACACCGGGGAGCTGTTTTTT. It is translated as CARSVGYKHTGELFF.

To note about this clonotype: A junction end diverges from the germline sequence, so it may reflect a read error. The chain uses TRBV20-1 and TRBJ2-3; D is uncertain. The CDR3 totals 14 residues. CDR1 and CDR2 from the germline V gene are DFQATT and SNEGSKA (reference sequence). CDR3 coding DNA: TGCAGTACTACCAGACTCGGAGACACAGATACGCACTATTTT. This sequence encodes CSTTRLGDTDTHYF.

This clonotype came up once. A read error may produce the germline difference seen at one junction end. This CDR3 reads CSVNLPGRRSYNEQFF. The DNA of the CDR3 is TGCAGCGTTAACCTTCCAGGCAGGAGAAGCTACAATGAGCAGTTCTTT. This chain joins TRBV29-1 and TRBJ2-1; D gene uncertain. The CDR3 contains 16 residues. Germline assignment: CDR1 SQVTM and CDR2 ANQGSEA.

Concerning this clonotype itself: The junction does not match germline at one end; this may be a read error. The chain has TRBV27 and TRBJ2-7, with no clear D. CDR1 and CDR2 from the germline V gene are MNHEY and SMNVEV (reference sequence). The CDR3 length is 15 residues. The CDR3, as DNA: TGTGCCAGCAGTCCTATGCGACAAGTAGTTGACGAGCGGTACTTC. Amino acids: CASSPMRQVVDERYF.

CDR3 bases: TGCAGCGTTGAAGTCCTAGGACTAGCGGGAAGGGGAGGGGATACGCAGTATTTT. Amino acid sequence: CSVEVLGLAGRGGDTQYF. The chain has TRBV29-1 and TRBJ2-3; TRBD2 matches 12 bases. The trim removed 1 base at V and 6 bases at J, leaving 14 bases unmatched. The V gene's germline CDR1 is SQVTM and CDR2 ANQGSEA. The CDR3 spans 18 residues.

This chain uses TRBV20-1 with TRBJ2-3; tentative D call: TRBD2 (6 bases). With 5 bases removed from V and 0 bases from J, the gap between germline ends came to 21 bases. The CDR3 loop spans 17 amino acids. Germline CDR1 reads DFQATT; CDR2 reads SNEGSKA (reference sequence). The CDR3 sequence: CSAGGRRQDDSTDTQYF. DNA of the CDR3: TGCAGTGCTGGAGGGCGGAGGCAGGACGATAGCACAGATACGCAGTATTTT.

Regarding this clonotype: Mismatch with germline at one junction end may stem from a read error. This chain's CDR3 is CARSPLTGVLVTGKLFF. For the CDR3, the DNA is TGCGCCAGGAGCCCCCTAACAGGGGTTTTGGTCACCGGTAAGCTGTTTTTT. The rearrangement joins TRBV4-1 to TRBJ2-2, with TRBD1 identical over 7 bases. Germline V gene lookup returns CDR1 MGHRA and CDR2 YSYEKL. The CDR3 loop spans 17 amino acids.

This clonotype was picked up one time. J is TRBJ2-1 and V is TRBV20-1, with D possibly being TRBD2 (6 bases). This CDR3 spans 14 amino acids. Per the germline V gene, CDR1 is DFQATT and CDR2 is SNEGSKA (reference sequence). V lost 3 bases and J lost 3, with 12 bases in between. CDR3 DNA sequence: TGCAGTGCTAGCCTTAGGGGAGGCTACAATGAGCAGTTCTTC. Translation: CSASLRGGYNEQFF.

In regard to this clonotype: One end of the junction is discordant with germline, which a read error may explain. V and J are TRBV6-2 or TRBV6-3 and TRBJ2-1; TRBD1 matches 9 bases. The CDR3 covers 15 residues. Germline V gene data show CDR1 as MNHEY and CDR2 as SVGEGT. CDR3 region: CASSLGQGGYGERFF. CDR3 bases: TGTGCCAGCAGTTTGGGACAGGGAGGGTACGGTGAGCGGTTCTTC.

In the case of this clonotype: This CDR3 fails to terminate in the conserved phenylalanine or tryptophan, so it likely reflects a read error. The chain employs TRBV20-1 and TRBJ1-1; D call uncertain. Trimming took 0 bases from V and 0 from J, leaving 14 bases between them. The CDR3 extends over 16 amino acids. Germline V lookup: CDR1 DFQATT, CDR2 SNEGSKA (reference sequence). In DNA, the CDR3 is TGCAGTGCTAGAGATAGTTCCCGGGCAGTGAACACTGAAGCTTTCCTT. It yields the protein CSARDSSRAVNTEAFL.

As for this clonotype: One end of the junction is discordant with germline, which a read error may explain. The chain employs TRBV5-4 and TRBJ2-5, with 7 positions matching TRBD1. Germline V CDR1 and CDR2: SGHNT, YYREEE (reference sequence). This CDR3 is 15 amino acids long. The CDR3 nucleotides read TGTGTCAGCAGCCCCTGGACAGGACACCAAGAGACCCAGTACTTC. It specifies CVSSPWTGHQETQYF.

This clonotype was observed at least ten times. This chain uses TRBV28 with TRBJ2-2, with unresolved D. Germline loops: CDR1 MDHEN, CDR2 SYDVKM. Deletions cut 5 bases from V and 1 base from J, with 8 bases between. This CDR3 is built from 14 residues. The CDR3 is CASSNSVNTGELFF. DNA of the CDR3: TGTGCCAGCAGTAATTCAGTGAACACCGGGGAGCTGTTTTTT.

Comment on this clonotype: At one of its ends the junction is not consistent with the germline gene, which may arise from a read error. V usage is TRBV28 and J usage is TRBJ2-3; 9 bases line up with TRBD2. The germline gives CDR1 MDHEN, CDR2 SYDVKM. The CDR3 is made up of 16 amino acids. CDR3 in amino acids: CTSSFGTSFSTDTQYF. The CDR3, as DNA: TGTACCAGCAGTTTCGGGACTAGCTTCTCCACAGATACGCAGTATTTT.

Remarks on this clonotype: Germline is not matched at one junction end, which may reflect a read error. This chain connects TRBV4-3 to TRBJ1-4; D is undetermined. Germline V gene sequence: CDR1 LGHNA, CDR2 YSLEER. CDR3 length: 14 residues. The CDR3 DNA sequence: TGCGCCAGTAGCCAAGATCCGAGGGAGGGAAAACTGTTTTTT. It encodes CASSQDPREGKLFF.

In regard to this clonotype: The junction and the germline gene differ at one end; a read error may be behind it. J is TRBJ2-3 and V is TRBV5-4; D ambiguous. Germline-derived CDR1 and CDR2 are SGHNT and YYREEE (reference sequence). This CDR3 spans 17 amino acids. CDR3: CASSLGGQAISTDTQYF. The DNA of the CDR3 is TGTGCCAGCAGTTTGGGCGGTCAAGCGATCAGCACAGATACGCAGTATTTT.

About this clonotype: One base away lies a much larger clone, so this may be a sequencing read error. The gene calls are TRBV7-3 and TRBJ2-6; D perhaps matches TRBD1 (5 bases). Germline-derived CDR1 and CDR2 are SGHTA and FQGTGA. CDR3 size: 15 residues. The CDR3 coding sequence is TGTGCCAGCAGCTTAGACATAGCTGGGGCCAACGTCCCGACTTTC. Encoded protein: CASSLDIAGANVPTF.

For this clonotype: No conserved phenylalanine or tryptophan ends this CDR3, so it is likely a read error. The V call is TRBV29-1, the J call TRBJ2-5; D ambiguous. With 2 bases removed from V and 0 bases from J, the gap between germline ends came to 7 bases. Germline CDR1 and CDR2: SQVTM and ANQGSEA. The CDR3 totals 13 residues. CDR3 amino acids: CSVESDNQETQYL. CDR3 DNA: TGCAGCGTTGAAAGCGACAACCAAGAGACCCAGTACCTC.

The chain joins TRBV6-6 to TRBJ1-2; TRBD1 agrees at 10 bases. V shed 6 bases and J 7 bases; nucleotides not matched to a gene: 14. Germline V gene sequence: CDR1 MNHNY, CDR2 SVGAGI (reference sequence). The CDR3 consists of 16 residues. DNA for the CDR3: TGTGCCAGCAGCCACCGGGACAGGGGATCTGACTGTGGCTACACCTTC. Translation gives CASSHRDRGSDCGYTF.

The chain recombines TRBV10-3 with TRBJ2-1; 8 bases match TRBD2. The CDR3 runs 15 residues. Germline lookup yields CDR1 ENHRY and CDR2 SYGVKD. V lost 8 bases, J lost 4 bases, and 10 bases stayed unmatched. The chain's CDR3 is CAIGPGTSGYNEQFF. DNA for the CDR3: TGTGCCATCGGTCCCGGGACTAGTGGTTACAATGAGCAGTTCTTC.

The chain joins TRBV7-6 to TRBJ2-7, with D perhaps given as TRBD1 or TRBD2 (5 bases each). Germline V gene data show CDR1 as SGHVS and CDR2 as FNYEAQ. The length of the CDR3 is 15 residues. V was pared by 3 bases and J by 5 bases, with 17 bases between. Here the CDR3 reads CASSLEYSPGHEQYF. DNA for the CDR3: TGTGCCAGCAGCTTGGAGTATTCTCCGGGGCACGAGCAGTACTTC. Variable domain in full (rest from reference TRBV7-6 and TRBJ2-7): GAGVSQSPRYKVTKRGQDVALRCDPISGHVSLYWYRQALGQGPEFLTYFNYEAQQDKSGLPNDRFSAERPEGSISTLTIQRTEQRDSAMYRCASSLEYSPGHEQYFGPGTRLTVT.

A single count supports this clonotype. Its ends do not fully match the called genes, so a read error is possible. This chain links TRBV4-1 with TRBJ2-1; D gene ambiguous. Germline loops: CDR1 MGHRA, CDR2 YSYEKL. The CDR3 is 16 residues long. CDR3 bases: TGCACCAGCAGCAAAGATCACTTGAATAGTGTGGATGAGCAGTTCTTC. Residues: CTSSKDHLNSVDEQFF.

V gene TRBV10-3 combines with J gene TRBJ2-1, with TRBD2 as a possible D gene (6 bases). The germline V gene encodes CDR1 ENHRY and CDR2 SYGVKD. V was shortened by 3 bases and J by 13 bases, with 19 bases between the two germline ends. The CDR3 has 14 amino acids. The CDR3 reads CAISDGTDYNKQFF. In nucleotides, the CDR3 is TGTGCCATCAGTGACGGGACGGACTACAATAAACAGTTCTTC.